This T cell receptor (beta chain) was recovered during a study of cytomegalovirus exposure and HLA in healthy donors. The study's findings and limits: Researchers catalogued about 150 TCR beta chains as cytomegalovirus-associated. In a later analysis, donors in an Asian-associated ancestry cluster reportedly had fewer N-insertions in productive TCRs than the cohort mean. Apparent HLA restriction characterized most CMV-associated TCR beta chains in a later analysis. Researchers left out some V segments, among them TRBV6-2 and TRBV6-3, as indistinguishable.

It was with 60 Vbeta and 13 Jbeta primers that the PCR ran. Sequencing used immunoSEQ multiplex PCR; TCRdb keeps in-frame clones, though not all of them. The data contain about 80,000 clones, around 73% of them singletons. The CDR3 has 14 amino acids. V lost 6 bases to trimming and J lost 3 bases; unmatched junction nucleotides: 7. CDR1 MNHEY and CDR2 SVGAGI come from the germline V gene. Remarks on this clone: Its antigen is not identified.

The TCR sequence derives from a man in his fifties or sixties in good health and CMV-seronegative. Source material: PBMCs. V gene TRBV6-5 combines with J gene TRBJ2-7; 8 bases are shared with TRBD2. The CDR3 region is CASSRSGEYYEQYF. As DNA, the CDR3 is TGTGCCAGCAGCCGTAGCGGGGAGTACTACGAGCAGTACTTC.